This entry lists 24 T cell receptor beta chains sequenced from one sample in a study of T-cell reconstitution after alpha-beta-depleted transplantation in children. Unique molecular identifiers were incorporated when the TCRbeta library was constructed. TCRdb passed the PCR reads through MiXCR, listing each CDR3 protein once. The sample yields fewer than 95,000 distinct CDR3 sequences, 12% seen once. Sequenced here: PBMCs from the stem cell graft donor, sampled from the stem cell graft. The origin of the receptors is a human donor who donated a stem cell graft to a child with inherited bone marrow failure.

This clonotype was seen more than once but under ten times. The rearrangement links TRBV28 to TRBJ2-5, with D possibly matching TRBD2 (6 bases). V shed 5 bases and J shed 2 bases, with 9 bases lying between them. This CDR3 has 13 amino acids. Germline CDR1 and CDR2: MDHEN and SYDVKM. The CDR3 loop is CASSSGSQETQYF. The CDR3 DNA reads as TGTGCCAGCAGTAGCGGGTCACAAGAGACCCAGTACTTC.

This clonotype was counted ten times or more. The genes are TRBV5-5 and TRBJ2-7, with 8 bases aligning to TRBD1. Losses at the gene ends were 4 bases for V and 7 bases for J; bases not matched to a gene: 10. Germline CDR1 SGHKS, CDR2 YYEKEE (reference sequence). This CDR3 comprises 14 residues. Here the CDR3 reads CASSGGVRDREQYF. The CDR3 bases are TGTGCCAGCAGCGGCGGAGTCCGGGACAGGGAGCAGTACTTC.

This clonotype appeared a single time. The chain has TRBV5-4 and TRBJ2-1, with 14 bases fitting TRBD2. The germline V gene encodes CDR1 SGHNT and CDR2 YYREEE (reference sequence). Trimming cost V 4 bases and J 5 bases; bases outside gene matches: 8. The CDR3 runs to 17 residues. The CDR3 region is CASSPTSGRAYDNEQFF. The CDR3 DNA follows: TGTGCCAGCAGCCCGACTAGCGGGAGGGCGTATGACAATGAGCAGTTCTTC.

This clonotype was seen repeatedly, ten times or more. J is TRBJ1-1 and V is TRBV4-2; D unresolved. This CDR3 region has 16 residues. Germline CDR1 reads LGHNA; CDR2 reads YNFKEQ. Trimming stripped 6 bases from V and 1 base from J, with 18 bases between. The CDR3: CASRPLLHRANTEAFF. CDR3 bases: TGTGCCAGCAGACCCCTCCTCCATCGGGCGAACACTGAAGCTTTCTTT.

This clonotype was detected ten times or more. V and J are TRBV12-3 or TRBV12-4 and TRBJ1-6; tentatively, D is TRBD1 (6 bases). The CDR3 is made up of 17 amino acids. V lost 3 bases, J lost 6 bases, and 18 bases lay in between. In DNA, the CDR3 is TGTGCCAGCAGTTTGAGGTCGGGGGGCATCGGTAATTCACCCCTCCACTTT. Translated, it gives CASSLRSGGIGNSPLHF.

This clonotype was found many times. CDR3 amino acids: CASSVRGRGTEAFF. Written as DNA, the CDR3 is TGTGCCAGCAGCGTCAGGGGGCGCGGCACTGAAGCTTTCTTT. V and J are TRBV7-8 and TRBJ1-1; TRBD1 aligns across 8 bases. V gave up 5 bases and J gave up 4 bases; unmatched junction bases: 6. The CDR3 is made up of 14 amino acids. Looked up from germline, CDR1 is SGHVS and CDR2 is FQNEAQ.

This clonotype was counted many times. The rearrangement uses TRBV24-1 and TRBJ2-1, with 13 bases lining up with TRBD2. From germline, CDR1 is KGHDR and CDR2 SFDVKD. The ends lost 3 bases at V and 6 bases at J; junction bases unmatched: 10. This CDR3 comprises 18 residues. The CDR3 is CATSDPGLAGAMGNEQFF. In DNA, the CDR3 is TGTGCCACCAGTGATCCTGGACTAGCGGGAGCCATGGGCAATGAGCAGTTCTTC.

This clonotype occurred many times. The V and J genes are TRBV5-1 and TRBJ2-1; TRBD1 matches at 9 bases. V was pared by 7 bases and J by 5 bases, with 13 bases of the junction left unmatched. The CDR3 runs 16 residues. Germline lookup yields CDR1 SGHRS and CDR2 YFSETQ. The CDR3: CASSNPRGQGDNEQFF. The CDR3 DNA sequence: TGCGCCAGCTCCAACCCCCGGGGACAGGGTGACAATGAGCAGTTCTTC.

At least ten counts were recorded for this clonotype. The V gene is TRBV4-3, the J gene TRBJ2-1; D unresolved. The CDR3 spans 14 residues. The V end was cut by 6 bases, the J end by 8 bases, with 17 bases between. CDR1 and CDR2 (germline): LGHNA, YSLEER. As DNA, the CDR3 is TGCGCCAGCAGTCTGGAGAAGGTCACCGATGAGCAGTTCTTC. As protein: CASSLEKVTDEQFF.

The sample holds a few counts of this clonotype. The chain has TRBV7-2 and TRBJ2-7; TRBD1 matches 9 bases. J gave up 1 base and V 6 bases, and 7 bases lay outside the gene matches. Germline loops: CDR1 SGHTA, CDR2 FQGNSA. This CDR3 comprises 15 residues. Here the CDR3 reads CASRDTGTGSYEQYF. CDR3 in DNA: TGTGCCAGCAGGGATACCGGGACAGGGTCCTACGAGCAGTACTTC.

This clonotype was counted ten times or more. CDR3: CATSGFLSSYEQYF. CDR3 coding DNA: TGTGCTACCAGCGGGTTCCTCAGCTCCTACGAGCAGTACTTC. The chain recombines TRBV11-2 with TRBJ2-7; weak D call: TRBD2 (6 bases). This CDR3 comprises 14 residues. CDR1 is SGHAT, CDR2 FQNNGV, per germline.

This clonotype was counted at least ten times. This chain joins TRBV5-1 and TRBJ1-1; possibly TRBD1 for D (6 bases). The germline V gene has CDR1 SGHRS and CDR2 YFSETQ. The CDR3 is made up of 15 amino acids. Trimming removed 3 bases at V and 1 base at J, with 13 bases between. This CDR3 is CASSWGAGENTEAFF. CDR3 coding DNA: TGCGCCAGCAGCTGGGGGGCGGGGGAGAACACTGAAGCTTTCTTT.

In its sample, this clonotype was seen a few times. V gene TRBV27 combines with J gene TRBJ1-2, with 8 bases matching TRBD1. Trimming cost V 1 base and J 6 bases; bases outside gene matches: 7. Germline loops: CDR1 MNHEY, CDR2 SMNVEV (reference sequence). The CDR3 covers 15 residues. CDR3 coding DNA: TGTGCCAGCAGTTTATTTGGAGGACAGGGCAATGGCTACACCTTC. As protein: CASSLFGGQGNGYTF.

As concerns this clonotype: This may be a read error: a much more frequent sequence differs by one nucleotide. V gene TRBV7-2 combines with J gene TRBJ2-1, with D hard to call. Looked up from germline, CDR1 is SGHTA and CDR2 is FQGNSA. The CDR3 has 14 amino acids. The DNA for the CDR3 is TGTGCCAGCAGTAGCCGGAGCTCCTGCAATGAGCAGTTCTTC. It is translated as CASSSRSSCNEQFF.

This clonotype was counted ten times or more. As DNA, the CDR3 is TGTGCCAGCAGTTTCAGCGGGGACTCCTACAATGAGCAGTTCTTC. Protein product: CASSFSGDSYNEQFF. V is TRBV12-3 or TRBV12-4 and J is TRBJ2-1, with 7 positions matching TRBD2. V trimming: 3 bases; J trimming: 0 bases; junction bases outside the gene matches: 2. CDR3 size: 15 residues.

This clonotype was seen only a few times. The V and J genes are TRBV11-1 and TRBJ1-1; D is unresolved. V lost 5 bases to trimming and J lost 0 bases, with 10 bases between them. Looked up from germline, CDR1 is SGHAT and CDR2 is FQDESV (reference sequence). The CDR3 length is 14 residues. CDR3 bases: TGTGCCAGCAGCCCCGGTTGGGTGAACACTGAAGCTTTCTTT. It is translated as CASSPGWVNTEAFF. Drawing the rest from reference TRBV11-1 and TRBJ1-1, the complete variable domain is EAEVAQSPRYKITEKSQAVAFWCDPISGHATLYWYRQILGQGPELLVQFQDESVVDDSQLPKDRFSAERLKGVDSTLKIQPAELGDSAMYLCASSPGWVNTEAFFGQGTRLTVV.

This clonotype was counted between two and nine times. The J gene is TRBJ1-3, the V gene TRBV27; unclear D gene. Per the germline V gene, CDR1 is MNHEY and CDR2 is SMNVEV (reference sequence). CDR3 length: 13 amino acids. Trimming left V 4 bases short and J 2 bases short, with 6 bases between. CDR3 sequence reads: CASSSLPGNTIYF. The CDR3 bases are TGTGCCAGCAGTTCCTTACCTGGAAACACCATATATTTT.

The genes are TRBV4-2 and TRBJ1-5; weak D call: TRBD1 (5 bases). The CDR3 covers 15 residues. Trimming stripped 1 base from V and 5 bases from J, with 12 bases between. Germline values: CDR1 LGHNA, CDR2 YNFKEQ. The CDR3 here is CASSQGRGIDQPQHF. The CDR3 DNA follows: TGTGCCAGCAGCCAAGGAAGGGGCATCGATCAGCCCCAGCATTTT.

This clonotype was seen ten or more times. The rearrangement links TRBV6-6 to TRBJ2-4; 9 bases align to TRBD2. The CDR3 sequence is 21 residues long. With V trimmed by 2 bases and J by 0 bases, 17 bases remained unmatched. Per the germline V gene, CDR1 is MNHNY and CDR2 is SVGAGI (reference sequence). The CDR3 sequence is CASSYPRRTAGGLLAKNIQYF. The CDR3 DNA reads TGTGCCAGCAGTTACCCCCGAAGGACAGCGGGGGGTCTACTAGCCAAAAACATTCAGTACTTC.

This clonotype was detected many times. This chain connects TRBV28 to TRBJ1-2; D gene ambiguous. The ends were cut back, 2 bases at V and 2 bases at J, with 9 bases in the middle. CDR1 and CDR2 from the germline V gene are MDHEN and SYDVKM. The CDR3 is made up of 14 amino acids. The CDR3 DNA sequence: TGTGCCAGCAGTTTAAGGGTGGAGAACTATGGCTACACCTTC. It yields the protein CASSLRVENYGYTF.

This clonotype was counted ten times or more. The gene calls are TRBV19 and TRBJ1-2; TRBD1 agrees at 8 bases. The germline gives CDR1 LNHDA, CDR2 SQIVND (reference sequence). The CDR3 is 15 residues long. V lost 1 base to trimming and J lost 3 bases; unmatched junction nucleotides: 4. CDR3 loop: CASSIASGGDYGYTF. For the CDR3, the DNA is TGTGCCAGTAGTATAGCGTCAGGGGGCGACTATGGCTACACCTTC. Supplemented by reference TRBV19 and TRBJ1-2, the full variable domain reads DGGITQSPKYLFRKEGQNVTLSCEQNLNHDAMYWYRQDPGQGLRLIYYSQIVNDFQKGDIAEGYSVSREKKESFPLTVTSAQKNPTAFYLCASSIASGGDYGYTFGSGTRLTVV.

This clonotype has ten or more counts. The rearrangement links TRBV30 to TRBJ1-2; TRBD1 aligns across 7 bases. The CDR3 is 13 amino acids. Germline values: CDR1 GTSNPN, CDR2 SVGIG (reference sequence). The junction had 9 bases not matched to a gene; V was cut back by 6 bases and J by 5 bases. For the CDR3, the DNA is TGTGCCTGCCAAGAGCAGGGGGGATATGGCTACACCTTC. This gives the protein CACQEQGGYGYTF.

This clonotype occurred many times. One end of the junction varies from germline; a read error may be responsible. The chain joins TRBV6-5 to TRBJ2-2, with D maybe TRBD2 (5 bases). CDR1 MNHEY and CDR2 SVGAGI come from the germline V gene. The CDR3 contains 13 residues. This CDR3 is CASRLDPPGDLFF. For the CDR3, the DNA is TGTGCCAGCCGATTAGATCCCCCCGGGGATCTGTTTTTT.

This clonotype was found a few times. V is TRBV7-2 and J is TRBJ2-2; a weak D match, TRBD1 (5 bases). Deletions cut 5 bases from V and 5 bases from J, with 9 bases between. The CDR3 has 13 amino acids. The V gene's germline CDR1 is SGHTA and CDR2 FQGNSA. The DNA for the CDR3 is TGTGCCAGCAGCATAGGGGTTACCGGGGAGCTGTTTTTT. As protein: CASSIGVTGELFF.